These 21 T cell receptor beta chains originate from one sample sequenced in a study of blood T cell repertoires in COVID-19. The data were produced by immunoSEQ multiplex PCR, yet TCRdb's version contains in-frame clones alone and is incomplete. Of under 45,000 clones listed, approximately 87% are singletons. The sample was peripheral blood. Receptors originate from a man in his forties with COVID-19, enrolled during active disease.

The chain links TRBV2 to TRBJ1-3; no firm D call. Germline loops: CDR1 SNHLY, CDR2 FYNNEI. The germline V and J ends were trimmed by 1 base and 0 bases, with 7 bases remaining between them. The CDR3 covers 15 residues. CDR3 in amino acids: CASSEVGGSGNTIYF. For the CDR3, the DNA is TGTGCCAGCAGTGAAGTGGGAGGCTCTGGAAACACCATATATTTT.

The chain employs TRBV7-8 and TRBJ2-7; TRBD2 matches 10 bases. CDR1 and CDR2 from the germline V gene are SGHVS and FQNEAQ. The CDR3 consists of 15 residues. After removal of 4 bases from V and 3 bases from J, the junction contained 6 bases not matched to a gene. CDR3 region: CASSWLLAGLYEQYF. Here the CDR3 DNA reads TGTGCCAGCAGCTGGCTACTAGCGGGACTCTACGAGCAGTACTTC.

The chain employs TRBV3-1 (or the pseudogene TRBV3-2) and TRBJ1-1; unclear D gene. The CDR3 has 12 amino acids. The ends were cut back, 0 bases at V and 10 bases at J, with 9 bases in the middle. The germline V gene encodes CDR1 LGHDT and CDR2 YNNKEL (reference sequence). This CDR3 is CASSQDEKSAFF. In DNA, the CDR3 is TGTGCCAGCAGCCAAGATGAGAAATCAGCTTTCTTT.

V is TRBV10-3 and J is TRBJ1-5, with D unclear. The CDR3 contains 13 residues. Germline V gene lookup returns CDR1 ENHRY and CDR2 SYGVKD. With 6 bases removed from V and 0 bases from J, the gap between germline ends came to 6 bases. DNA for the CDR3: TGTGCCATCAGCCCAGATAGCAATCAGCCCCAGCATTTT. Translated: CAISPDSNQPQHF.

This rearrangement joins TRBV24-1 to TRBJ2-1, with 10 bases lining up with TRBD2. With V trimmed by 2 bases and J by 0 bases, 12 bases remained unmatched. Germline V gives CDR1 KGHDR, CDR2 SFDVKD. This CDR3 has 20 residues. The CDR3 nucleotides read TGTGCCACCAGTGATTCCTCAACTAGCGGGGAATTGAGCTCCTACAATGAGCAGTTCTTC. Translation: CATSDSSTSGELSSYNEQFF.

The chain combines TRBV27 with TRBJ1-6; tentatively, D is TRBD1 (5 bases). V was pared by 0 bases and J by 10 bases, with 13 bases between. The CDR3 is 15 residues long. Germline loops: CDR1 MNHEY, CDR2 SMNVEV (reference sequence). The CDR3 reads CASSLSGRGPSPLHF. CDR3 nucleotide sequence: TGTGCCAGCAGTTTATCGGGGAGGGGCCCCTCACCCCTCCACTTT.

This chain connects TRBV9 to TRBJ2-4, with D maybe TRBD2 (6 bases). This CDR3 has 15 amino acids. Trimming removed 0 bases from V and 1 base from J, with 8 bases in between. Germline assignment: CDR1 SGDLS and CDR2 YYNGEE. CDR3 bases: TGTGCCAGCAGCGTAGGTGGGGGGGCCAAAAACATTCAGTACTTC. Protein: CASSVGGGAKNIQYF.

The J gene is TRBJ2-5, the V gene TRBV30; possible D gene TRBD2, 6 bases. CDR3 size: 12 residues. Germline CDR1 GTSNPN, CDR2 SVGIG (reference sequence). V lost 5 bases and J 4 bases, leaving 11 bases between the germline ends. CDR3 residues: CAWLKGGETQYF. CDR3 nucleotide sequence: TGTGCCTGGTTAAAGGGAGGAGAGACCCAGTACTTC.

CDR3 DNA: TGTGCCAGCAGCGTTGACACCCTGAACACCGGGGAGCTGTTTTTT. Amino acids: CASSVDTLNTGELFF. The chain joins TRBV9 to TRBJ2-2; D unresolved. The CDR3 runs to 15 residues. V lost 2 bases and J lost 1, with 9 bases in between. Germline V gives CDR1 SGDLS, CDR2 YYNGEE.

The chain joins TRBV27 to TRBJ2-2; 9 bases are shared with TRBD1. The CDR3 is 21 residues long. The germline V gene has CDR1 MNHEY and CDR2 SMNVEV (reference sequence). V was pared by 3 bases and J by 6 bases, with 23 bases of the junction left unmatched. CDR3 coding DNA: TGTGCCAGCAGTTTCCTCCGGGACAGGGCCCCCTCATCCCCCGAGTCCGGGGAGCTGTTTTTT. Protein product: CASSFLRDRAPSSPESGELFF.

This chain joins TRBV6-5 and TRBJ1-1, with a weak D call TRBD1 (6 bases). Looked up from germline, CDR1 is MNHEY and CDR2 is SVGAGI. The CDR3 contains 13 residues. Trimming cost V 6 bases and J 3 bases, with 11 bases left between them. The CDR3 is CASSYKGDTEAFF. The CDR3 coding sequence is TGTGCCAGCAGCTACAAGGGGGACACTGAAGCTTTCTTT.

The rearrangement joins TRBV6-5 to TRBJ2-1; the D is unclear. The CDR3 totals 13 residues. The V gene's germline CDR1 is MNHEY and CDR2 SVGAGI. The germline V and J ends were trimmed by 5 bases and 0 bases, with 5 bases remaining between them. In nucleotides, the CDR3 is TGTGCCAGCAGTCCGAGCTCCTACAATGAGCAGTTCTTC. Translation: CASSPSSYNEQFF.

The CDR3 DNA is TGTGCCAGCAGCCAAGCGGAACAGAATGTCAGGCGCACAGATACGCAGTATTTT. It specifies CASSQAEQNVRRTDTQYF. The chain links TRBV14 to TRBJ2-3; D uncertain. Trimming pared 1 base from V and 1 base from J, leaving 18 bases between. This CDR3 contains 18 residues. Germline V CDR1 and CDR2: SGHDN, FVKESK. Looking up the rest from reference TRBV14 and TRBJ2-3 gives the full variable domain: EAGVTQFPSHSVIEKGQTVTLRCDPISGHDNLYWYRRVMGKEIKFLLHFVKESKQDESGMPNNRFLAERTGGTYSTLKVQPAELEDSGVYFCASSQAEQNVRRTDTQYFGPGTRLTVL.

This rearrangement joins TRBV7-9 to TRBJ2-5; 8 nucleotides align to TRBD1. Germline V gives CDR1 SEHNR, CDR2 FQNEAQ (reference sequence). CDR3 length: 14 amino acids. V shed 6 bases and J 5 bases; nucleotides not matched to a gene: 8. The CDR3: CASRPTDRGETQYF. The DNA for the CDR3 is TGTGCCAGCAGACCTACCGACAGGGGTGAGACCCAGTACTTC.

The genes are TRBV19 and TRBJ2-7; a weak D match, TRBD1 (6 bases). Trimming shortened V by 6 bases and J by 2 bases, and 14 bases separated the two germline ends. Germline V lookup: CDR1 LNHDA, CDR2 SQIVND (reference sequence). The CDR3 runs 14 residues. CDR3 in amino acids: CASRGKGVTYEQYF. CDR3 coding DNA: TGTGCCAGTAGAGGGAAGGGGGTCACCTACGAGCAGTACTTC.

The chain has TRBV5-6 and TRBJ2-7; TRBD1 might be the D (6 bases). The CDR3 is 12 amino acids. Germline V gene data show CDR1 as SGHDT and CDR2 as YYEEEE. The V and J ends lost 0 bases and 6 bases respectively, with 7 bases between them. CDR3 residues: CASSLGTVEQYF. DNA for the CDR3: TGTGCCAGCAGCTTGGGGACAGTCGAGCAGTACTTC.

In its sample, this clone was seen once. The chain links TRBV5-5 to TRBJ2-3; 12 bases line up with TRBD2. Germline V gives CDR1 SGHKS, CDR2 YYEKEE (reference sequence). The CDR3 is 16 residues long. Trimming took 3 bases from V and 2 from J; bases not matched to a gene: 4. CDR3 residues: CASSSTSGGPTDTQYF. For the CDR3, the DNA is TGTGCCAGCAGCTCAACTAGCGGGGGGCCCACAGATACGCAGTATTTT.

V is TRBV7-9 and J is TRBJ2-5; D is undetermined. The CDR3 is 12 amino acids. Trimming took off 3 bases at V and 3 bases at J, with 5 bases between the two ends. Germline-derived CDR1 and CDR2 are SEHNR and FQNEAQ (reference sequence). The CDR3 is CASSFREETQYF. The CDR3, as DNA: TGTGCCAGCAGCTTTCGGGAAGAGACCCAGTACTTC. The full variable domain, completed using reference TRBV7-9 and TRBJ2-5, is DTGVSQNPRHKITKRGQNVTFRCDPISEHNRLYWYRQTLGQGPEFLTYFQNEAQLEKSRLLSDRFSAERPKGSFSTLEIQRTEQGDSAMYLCASSFREETQYFGPGTRLLVL.

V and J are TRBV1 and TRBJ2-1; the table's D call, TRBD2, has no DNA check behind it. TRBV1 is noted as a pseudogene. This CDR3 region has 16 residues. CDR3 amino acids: CTSSQAGTSEWNEQFF. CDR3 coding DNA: TGCACCAGCAGCCAGGCCGGGACTAGCGAGTGGAATGAGCAGTTCTTC.

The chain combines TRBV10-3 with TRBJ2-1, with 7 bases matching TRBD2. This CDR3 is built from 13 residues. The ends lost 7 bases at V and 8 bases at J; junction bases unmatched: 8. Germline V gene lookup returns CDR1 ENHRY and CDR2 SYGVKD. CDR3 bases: TGTGCCATCACCCCGGGGGGTATGGATGAGCAGTTCTTC. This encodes CAITPGGMDEQFF.

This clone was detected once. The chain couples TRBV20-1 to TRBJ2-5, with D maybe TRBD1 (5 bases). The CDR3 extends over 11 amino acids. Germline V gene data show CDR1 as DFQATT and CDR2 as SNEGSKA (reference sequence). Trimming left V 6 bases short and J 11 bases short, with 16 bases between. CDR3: CSATLETAQYF. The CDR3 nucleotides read TGCAGTGCAACCCTGGAGACAGCTCAGTACTTC.